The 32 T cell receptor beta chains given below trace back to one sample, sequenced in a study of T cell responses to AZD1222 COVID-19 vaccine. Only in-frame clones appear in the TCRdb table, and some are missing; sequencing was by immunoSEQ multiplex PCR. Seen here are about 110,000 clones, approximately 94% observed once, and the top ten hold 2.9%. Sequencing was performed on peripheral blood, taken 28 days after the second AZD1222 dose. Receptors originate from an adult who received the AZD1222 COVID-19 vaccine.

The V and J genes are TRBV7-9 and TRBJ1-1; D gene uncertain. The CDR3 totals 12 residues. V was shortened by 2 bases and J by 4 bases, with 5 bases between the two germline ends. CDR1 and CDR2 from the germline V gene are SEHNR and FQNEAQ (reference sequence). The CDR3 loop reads CASSLKSTEAFF. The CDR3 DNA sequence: TGTGCCAGCAGCTTAAAGAGCACTGAAGCTTTCTTT.

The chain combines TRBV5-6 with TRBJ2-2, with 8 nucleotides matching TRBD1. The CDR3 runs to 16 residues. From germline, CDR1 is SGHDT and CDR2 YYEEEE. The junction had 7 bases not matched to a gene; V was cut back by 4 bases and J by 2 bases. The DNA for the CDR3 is TGTGCCAGCAGCCCAAGACAGGGGAGTAACACCGGGGAGCTGTTTTTT. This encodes CASSPRQGSNTGELFF.

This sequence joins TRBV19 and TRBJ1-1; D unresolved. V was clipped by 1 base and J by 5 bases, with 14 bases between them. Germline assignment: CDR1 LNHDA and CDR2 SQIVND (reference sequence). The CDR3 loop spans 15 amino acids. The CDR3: CASSIAKQVTTEAFF. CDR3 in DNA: TGTGCCAGTAGTATAGCTAAGCAAGTAACTACTGAAGCTTTCTTT.

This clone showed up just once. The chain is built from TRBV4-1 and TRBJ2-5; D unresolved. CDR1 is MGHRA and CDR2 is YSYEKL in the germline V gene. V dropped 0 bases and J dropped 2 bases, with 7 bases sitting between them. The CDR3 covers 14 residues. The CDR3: CASSQDPGQETQYF. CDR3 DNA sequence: TGCGCCAGCAGCCAAGATCCCGGGCAAGAGACCCAGTACTTC.

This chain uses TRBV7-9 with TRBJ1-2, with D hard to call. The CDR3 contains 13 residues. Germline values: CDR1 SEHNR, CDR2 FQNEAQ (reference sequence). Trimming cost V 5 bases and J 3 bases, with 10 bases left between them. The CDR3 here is CASSRTGDYGYTF. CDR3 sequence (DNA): TGTGCCAGCAGCCGGACTGGAGACTATGGCTACACCTTC.

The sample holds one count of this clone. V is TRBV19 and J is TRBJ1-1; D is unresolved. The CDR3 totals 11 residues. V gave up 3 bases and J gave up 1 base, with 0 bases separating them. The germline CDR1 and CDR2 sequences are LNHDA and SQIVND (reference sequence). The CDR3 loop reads CASSMNTEAFF. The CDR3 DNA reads TGTGCCAGTAGTATGAACACTGAAGCTTTCTTT.

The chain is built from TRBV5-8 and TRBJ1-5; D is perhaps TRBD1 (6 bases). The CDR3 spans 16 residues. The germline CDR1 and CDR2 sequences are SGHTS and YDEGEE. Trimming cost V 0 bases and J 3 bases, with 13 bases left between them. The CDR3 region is CASSLEIGGNNQPQHF. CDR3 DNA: TGTGCCAGCAGCTTGGAAATAGGGGGTAACAATCAGCCCCAGCATTTT.

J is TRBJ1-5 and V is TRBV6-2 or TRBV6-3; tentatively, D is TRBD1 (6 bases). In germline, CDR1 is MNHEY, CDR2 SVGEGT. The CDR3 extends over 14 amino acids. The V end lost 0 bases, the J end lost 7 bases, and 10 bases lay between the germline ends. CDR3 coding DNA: TGTGCCAGCAGTTACTCGAGGGGGGGACAGCCCCAGCATTTT. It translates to CASSYSRGGQPQHF.

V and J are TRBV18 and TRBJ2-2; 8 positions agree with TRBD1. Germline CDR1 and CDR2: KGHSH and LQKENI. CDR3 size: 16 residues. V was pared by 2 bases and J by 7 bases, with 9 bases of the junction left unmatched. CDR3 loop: CASSPWIGQGGGELFF. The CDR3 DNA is TGTGCCAGCTCACCATGGATCGGACAGGGCGGCGGGGAGCTGTTTTTT.

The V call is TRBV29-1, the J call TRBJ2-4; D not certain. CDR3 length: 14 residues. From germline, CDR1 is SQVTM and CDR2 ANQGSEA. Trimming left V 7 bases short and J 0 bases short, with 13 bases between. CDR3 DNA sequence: TGCAGCGCCCGCTCGCGGCTAGCCAAAAACATTCAGTACTTC. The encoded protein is CSARSRLAKNIQYF. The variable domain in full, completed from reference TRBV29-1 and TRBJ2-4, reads SAVISQKPSRDICQRGTSLTIQCQVDSQVTMMFWYRQQPGQSLTLIATANQGSEATYESGFVIDKFPISRPNLTFSTLTVSNMSPEDSSIYLCSARSRLAKNIQYFGAGTRLSVL.

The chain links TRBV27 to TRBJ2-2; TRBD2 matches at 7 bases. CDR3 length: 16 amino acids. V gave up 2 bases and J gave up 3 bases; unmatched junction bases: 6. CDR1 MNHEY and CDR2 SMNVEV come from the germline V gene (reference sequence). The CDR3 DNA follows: TGTGCCAGCAGTTTAATGCGGGGGTCGGACACCGGGGAGCTGTTTTTT. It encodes CASSLMRGSDTGELFF.

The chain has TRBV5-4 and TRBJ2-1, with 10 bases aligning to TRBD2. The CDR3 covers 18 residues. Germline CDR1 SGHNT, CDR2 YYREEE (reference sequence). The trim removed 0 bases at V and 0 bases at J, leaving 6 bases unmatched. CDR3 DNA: TGTGCCAGCAGCTTGGCTAGCGGGGGATACTCCTCCTACAATGAGCAGTTCTTC. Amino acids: CASSLASGGYSSYNEQFF. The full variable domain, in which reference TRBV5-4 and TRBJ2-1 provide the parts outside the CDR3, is ETGVTQSPTHLIKTRGQQVTLRCSSQSGHNTVSWYQQALGQGPQFIFQYYREEENGRGNFPPRFSGLQFPNYSSELNVNALELDDSALYLCASSLASGGYSSYNEQFFGPGTRLTVL.

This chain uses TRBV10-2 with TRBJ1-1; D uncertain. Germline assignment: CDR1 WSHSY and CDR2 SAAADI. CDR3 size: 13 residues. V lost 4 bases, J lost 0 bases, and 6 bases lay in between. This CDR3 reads CASSVIMNTEAFF. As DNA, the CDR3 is TGCGCCAGCAGTGTTATAATGAACACTGAAGCTTTCTTT.

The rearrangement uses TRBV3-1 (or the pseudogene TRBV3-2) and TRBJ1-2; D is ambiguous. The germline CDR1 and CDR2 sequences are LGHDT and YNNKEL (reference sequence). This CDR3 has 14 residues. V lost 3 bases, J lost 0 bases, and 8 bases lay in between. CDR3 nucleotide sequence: TGTGCCAGCAGCCAGAGACCGGCTAACTATGGCTACACCTTC. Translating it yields CASSQRPANYGYTF.

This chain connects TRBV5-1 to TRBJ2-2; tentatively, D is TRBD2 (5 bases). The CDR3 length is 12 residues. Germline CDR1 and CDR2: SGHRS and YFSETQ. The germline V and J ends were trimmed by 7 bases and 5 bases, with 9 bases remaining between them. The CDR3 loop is CASSSGTGELFF. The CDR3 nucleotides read TGCGCCAGCTCCTCGGGGACCGGGGAGCTGTTTTTT. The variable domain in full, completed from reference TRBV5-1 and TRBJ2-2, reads KAGVTQTPRYLIKTRGQQVTLSCSPISGHRSVSWYQQTPGQGLQFLFEYFSETQRNKGNFPGRFSGRQFSNSRSEMNVSTLELGDSALYLCASSSGTGELFFGEGSRLTVL.

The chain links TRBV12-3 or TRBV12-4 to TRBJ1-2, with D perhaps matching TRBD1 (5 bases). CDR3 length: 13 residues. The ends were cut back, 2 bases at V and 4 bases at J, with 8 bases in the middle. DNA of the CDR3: TGTGCCAGCAGTTTAAGGGGCGTCTATGGCTACACCTTC. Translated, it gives CASSLRGVYGYTF.

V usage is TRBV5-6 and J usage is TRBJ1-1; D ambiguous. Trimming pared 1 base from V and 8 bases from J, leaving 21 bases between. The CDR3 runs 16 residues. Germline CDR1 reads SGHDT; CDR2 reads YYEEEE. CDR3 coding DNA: TGTGCCAGCAGCTTGATGAAATTACGGGGTGTTTCCGAAGCTTTCTTT. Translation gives CASSLMKLRGVSEAFF.

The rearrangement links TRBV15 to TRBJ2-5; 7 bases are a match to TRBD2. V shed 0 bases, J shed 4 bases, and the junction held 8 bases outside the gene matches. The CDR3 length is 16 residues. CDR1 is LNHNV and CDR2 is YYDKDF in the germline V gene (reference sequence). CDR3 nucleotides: TGTGCCACCAGCAGAGATCTACCGGGGAGGGGAGAGACCCAGTACTTC. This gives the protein CATSRDLPGRGETQYF.

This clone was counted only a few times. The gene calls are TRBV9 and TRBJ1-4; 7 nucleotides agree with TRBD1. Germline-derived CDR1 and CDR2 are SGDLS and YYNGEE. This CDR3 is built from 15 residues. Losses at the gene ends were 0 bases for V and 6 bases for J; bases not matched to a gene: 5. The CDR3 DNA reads TGTGCCAGCAGCGTAGGGGGAGGGGGCTATGAAAAACTGTTTTTT. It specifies CASSVGGGGYEKLFF.

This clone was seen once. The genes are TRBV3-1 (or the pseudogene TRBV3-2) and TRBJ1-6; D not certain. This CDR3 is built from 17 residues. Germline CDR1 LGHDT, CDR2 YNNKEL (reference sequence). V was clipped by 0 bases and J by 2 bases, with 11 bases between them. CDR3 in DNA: TGTGCCAGCAGCCAAGAGGCGGGCGTAACCTATAATTCACCCCTCCACTTT. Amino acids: CASSQEAGVTYNSPLHF.

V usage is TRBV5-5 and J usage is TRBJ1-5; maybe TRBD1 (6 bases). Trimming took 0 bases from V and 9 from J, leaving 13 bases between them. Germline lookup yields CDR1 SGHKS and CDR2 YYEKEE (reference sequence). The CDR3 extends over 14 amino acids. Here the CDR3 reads CASSLVPGEPPQHF. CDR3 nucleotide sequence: TGTGCCAGCAGCTTGGTCCCAGGGGAACCGCCCCAGCATTTT.

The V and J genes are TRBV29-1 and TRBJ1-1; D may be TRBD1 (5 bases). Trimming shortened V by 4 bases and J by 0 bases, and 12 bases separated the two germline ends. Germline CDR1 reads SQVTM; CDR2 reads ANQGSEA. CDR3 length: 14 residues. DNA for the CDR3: TGCAGCGTTGGGGGGGTCAGTGTGAACACTGAAGCTTTCTTT. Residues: CSVGGVSVNTEAFF.

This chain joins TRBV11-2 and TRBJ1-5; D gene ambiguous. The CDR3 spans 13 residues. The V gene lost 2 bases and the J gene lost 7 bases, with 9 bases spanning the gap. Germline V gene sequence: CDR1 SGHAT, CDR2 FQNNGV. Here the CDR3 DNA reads TGTGCCAGCAGCTTACCGGGGAAGCAGCCCCAGCATTTT. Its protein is CASSLPGKQPQHF.

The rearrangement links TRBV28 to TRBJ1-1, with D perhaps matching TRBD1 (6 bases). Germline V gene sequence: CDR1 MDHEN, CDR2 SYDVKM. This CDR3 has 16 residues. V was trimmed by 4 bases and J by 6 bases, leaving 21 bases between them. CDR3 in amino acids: CASSSYPPLTGAEAFF. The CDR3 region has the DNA TGTGCCAGCAGTTCCTACCCTCCCTTGACAGGAGCTGAAGCTTTCTTT.

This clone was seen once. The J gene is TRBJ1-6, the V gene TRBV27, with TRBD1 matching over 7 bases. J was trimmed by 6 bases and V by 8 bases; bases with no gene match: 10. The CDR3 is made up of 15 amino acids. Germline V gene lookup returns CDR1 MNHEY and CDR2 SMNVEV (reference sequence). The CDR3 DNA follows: TGTGCCAGCGCGGATTCGACAGGGCGTAATTCACCCCTCCACTTT. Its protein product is CASADSTGRNSPLHF.

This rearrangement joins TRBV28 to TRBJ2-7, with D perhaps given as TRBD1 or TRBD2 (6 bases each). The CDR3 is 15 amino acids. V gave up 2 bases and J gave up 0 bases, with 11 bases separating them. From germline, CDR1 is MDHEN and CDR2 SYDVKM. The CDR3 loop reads CASSLGGGFSYEQYF. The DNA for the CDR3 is TGTGCCAGCAGTTTAGGAGGGGGTTTCTCCTACGAGCAGTACTTC.

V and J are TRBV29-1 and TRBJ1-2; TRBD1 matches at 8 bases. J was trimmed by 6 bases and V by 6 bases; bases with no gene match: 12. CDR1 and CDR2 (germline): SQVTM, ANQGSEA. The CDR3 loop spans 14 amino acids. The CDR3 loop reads CSVEMTGVGNGYTF. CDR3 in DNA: TGCAGCGTGGAAATGACAGGGGTTGGGAATGGCTACACCTTC.

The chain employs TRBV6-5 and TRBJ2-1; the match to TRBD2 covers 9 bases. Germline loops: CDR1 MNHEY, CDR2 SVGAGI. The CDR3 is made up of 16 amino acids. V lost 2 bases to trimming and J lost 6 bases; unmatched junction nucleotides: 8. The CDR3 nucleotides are TGTGCCAGCAGTTACCTTGCTAGCGGGATAACCAATGAGCAGTTCTTC. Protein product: CASSYLASGITNEQFF.

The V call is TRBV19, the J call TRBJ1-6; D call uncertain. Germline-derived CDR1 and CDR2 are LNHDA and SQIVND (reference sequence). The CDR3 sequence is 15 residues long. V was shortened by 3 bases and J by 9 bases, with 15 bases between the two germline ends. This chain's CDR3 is CASSIREPGGSPLHF. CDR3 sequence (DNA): TGTGCCAGTAGTATCCGGGAGCCCGGCGGTTCACCCCTCCACTTT.

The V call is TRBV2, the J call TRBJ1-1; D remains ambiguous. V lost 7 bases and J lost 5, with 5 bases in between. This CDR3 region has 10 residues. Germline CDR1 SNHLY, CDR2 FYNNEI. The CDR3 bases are TGTGCCAGCATGTTTACTGAAGCTTTCTTT. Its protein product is CASMFTEAFF.

The CDR3 loop is CASSFIGGDGTEAFF. The DNA for the CDR3 is TGCGCCAGCAGCTTCATAGGGGGCGATGGCACTGAAGCTTTCTTT. This chain uses TRBV5-1 with TRBJ1-1; TRBD1 agrees at 7 bases. This CDR3 has 15 amino acids. Losses at the gene ends were 2 bases for V and 4 bases for J; bases not matched to a gene: 8. The germline V gene has CDR1 SGHRS and CDR2 YFSETQ.

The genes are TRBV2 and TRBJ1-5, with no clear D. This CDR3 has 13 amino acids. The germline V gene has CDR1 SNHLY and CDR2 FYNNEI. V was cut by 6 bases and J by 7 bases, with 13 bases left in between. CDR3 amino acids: CASRNEVRQPQHF. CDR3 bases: TGTGCCAGCAGAAACGAAGTGAGGCAGCCCCAGCATTTT.